The following is a T cell receptor beta chain sequence with its context. Time point here: pre-treatment sample, taken before nivolumab and TIL therapy. The data belong to a study of TIL therapy for anti-PD-1-resistant metastatic lung cancer. The CDR3 runs 15 residues. The ends lost 1 base at V and 3 bases at J; junction bases unmatched: 1. CDR1 SEHNR and CDR2 FQNEAQ come from the germline V gene (reference sequence). This was the immunoSEQ v3 assay. Profiled with immunoSEQ multiplex PCR; TCRdb holds only in-frame clones, not every one. This table holds about 19,000 clones, nearly 80% found once. V and J are TRBV7-9 and TRBJ2-1; 9 positions match TRBD2. This clonotype was obtained from a person aged 25-80 years with non-small cell lung cancer. Specimen: blood, collected at baseline. Here the CDR3 reads CASSLGTSVYNEQFF. In DNA, the CDR3 is TGTGCCAGCAGCTTAGGGACTAGCGTCTACAATGAGCAGTTCTTC.